This T cell receptor (beta chain) was observed in a study of type 1 regulatory T cells. For the study at large: T-allo10 is an in vitro-generated, Tr1-enriched CD4 T cell product specific for alloantigen. Study-wide findings and caveats: Tr1 cells had a more restricted TCR repertoire than non-Tr1 cells.

TCRdb independently ran MiXCR on the reads; one entry per CDR3 protein. Counted here are tens of thousands of distinct CDR3 sequences, over 50% occurring once; the ten biggest clones make up less than 2%. This clonotype was found many times. Its antigen is not known. The CDR3 has 15 amino acids. V trimming: 6 bases; J trimming: 6 bases; junction bases outside the gene matches: 10. CDR1 MNHEY and CDR2 SVGEGT come from the germline V gene. The specimen sequenced was cultured non-Tr1 T cells, either the whole culture or a sorted T cell fraction (not recorded which). V is TRBV6-2 or TRBV6-3 and J is TRBJ1-5; 8 positions agree with TRBD1. The clonotype comes from a human donor in good health. The CDR3 sequence is CASRQDRGKGQPQHF. As DNA, the CDR3 is TGTGCCAGCAGACAAGACAGGGGCAAAGGTCAGCCCCAGCATTTT.